A single sample is the source of the 22 T cell receptor beta chains below, sequenced in a study of T cell changes during pregnancy in multiple sclerosis. Only in-frame clones appear in the TCRdb table, and some are missing; sequencing was by immunoSEQ multiplex PCR. The sample lists around 70,000 clones, around nine tenths occurring once. Sample: peripheral blood, taken in the first trimester of pregnancy. All receptors come from a female donor in good health, enrolled as a control in a pregnancy study.

The chain carries TRBV19 and TRBJ2-5; 8 bases line up with TRBD1. Germline-derived CDR1 and CDR2 are LNHDA and SQIVND (reference sequence). CDR3 length: 16 residues. The junction had 12 bases not matched to a gene; V was cut back by 4 bases and J by 5 bases. The CDR3 bases are TGTGCCAGTAGTACCGCGAGGACAGGGCGCAGGGAGACCCAGTACTTC. Translated, it gives CASSTARTGRRETQYF.

This clone was detected once. The chain recombines TRBV5-6 with TRBJ1-6; D is possibly TRBD1 (5 bases). CDR3 length: 16 residues. CDR1 is SGHDT, CDR2 YYEEEE, per germline. V lost 3 bases and J 9 bases, leaving 19 bases between the germline ends. DNA for the CDR3: TGTGCCAGCAGCTCCGACAAAGGCCTCGGGGGTTCACCCCTCCACTTT. Protein sequence: CASSSDKGLGGSPLHF.

This chain connects TRBV30 to TRBJ1-4, with D perhaps matching TRBD1 (5 bases). CDR1 is GTSNPN, CDR2 SVGIG, per germline (reference sequence). Between the trimmed V and J ends, which lost 3 bases and 5 bases, there was a span of 13 bases. This CDR3 is 14 amino acids long. The CDR3 coding sequence is TGTGCCTGGAGGGCTGACAGTAGGAATGAAAAACTGTTTTTT. It translates to CAWRADSRNEKLFF.

The chain combines TRBV18 with TRBJ2-7, with 14 nucleotides matching TRBD2. Unmatched junction bases numbered 8, after V lost 5 bases and J lost 5 bases. The germline V gene has CDR1 KGHSH and CDR2 LQKENI. The length of the CDR3 is 16 residues. In nucleotides, the CDR3 is TGTGCCAGCTCAAAGGGACTAGCGGGAGTCGTACACGAGCAGTACTTC. Translated, it gives CASSKGLAGVVHEQYF. The full variable domain, with the rest looked up from reference TRBV18 and TRBJ2-7, is NAGVMQNPRHLVRRRGQEARLRCSPMKGHSHVYWYRQLPEEGLKFMVYLQKENIIDESGMPKERFSAEFPKEGPSILRIQQVVRGDSAAYFCASSKGLAGVVHEQYFGPGTRLTVT.

In DNA form, the CDR3 reads TGCGCCAGCAGCCCACACAGGGGTAGCGACGAGCAGTACTTC. Protein: CASSPHRGSDEQYF. The chain couples TRBV5-1 to TRBJ2-7; the match to TRBD1 covers 7 bases. V trimming: 4 bases; J trimming: 5 bases; junction bases outside the gene matches: 9. The CDR3 length is 14 residues. Germline lookup yields CDR1 SGHRS and CDR2 YFSETQ.

V gene TRBV28 combines with J gene TRBJ1-5, with D uncertain. V lost 3 bases to trimming and J lost 0 bases, with 9 bases between them. CDR3 length equals 15 residues. Looked up from germline, CDR1 is MDHEN and CDR2 is SYDVKM. DNA of the CDR3: TGTGCCAGCAGTTTGAGCGGGAATAGCAATCAGCCCCAGCATTTT. It is translated as CASSLSGNSNQPQHF.

This rearrangement joins TRBV6-5 to TRBJ1-4, with 7 nucleotides matching TRBD1. V gave up 6 bases and J gave up 3 bases; unmatched junction bases: 4. Germline V gives CDR1 MNHEY, CDR2 SVGAGI. This CDR3 has 14 amino acids. CDR3: CASSRGQSNEKLFF. In DNA, the CDR3 is TGTGCCAGCAGCCGGGGACAGTCTAATGAAAAACTGTTTTTT.

The chain combines TRBV9 with TRBJ1-3, with a tentative D call TRBD1 (5 bases). Trimming took 4 bases from V and 2 from J, leaving 13 bases between them. Germline CDR1 reads SGDLS; CDR2 reads YYNGEE. The CDR3 covers 15 residues. The CDR3 bases are TGTGCCAGCAGCCCAGCAGGGCGTCCTGGAAACACCATATATTTT. Protein sequence: CASSPAGRPGNTIYF. Full variable domain (outside the CDR3, taken from reference TRBV9 and TRBJ1-3): DSGVTQTPKHLITATGQRVTLRCSPRSGDLSVYWYQQSLDQGLQFLIQYYNGEERAKGNILERFSAQQFPDLHSELNLSSLELGDSALYFCASSPAGRPGNTIYFGEGSWLTVV.

The count of this clone is one. The chain couples TRBV4-1 to TRBJ2-3, with TRBD1 as a possible D gene (5 bases). Germline values: CDR1 MGHRA, CDR2 YSYEKL. The CDR3 runs 17 residues. The ends were cut back, 4 bases at V and 2 bases at J, with 19 bases in the middle. The CDR3 DNA follows: TGCGCCAGCAGCCGCAGCAGGGCCCAAGACGCCACAGATACGCAGTATTTT. Encoded protein: CASSRSRAQDATDTQYF.

The chain carries TRBV19 and TRBJ2-3; 11 bases map to TRBD1. This CDR3 has 16 residues. With 4 bases clipped from V and 5 bases from J, the junction kept 8 bases outside the gene matches. The germline V gene encodes CDR1 LNHDA and CDR2 SQIVND (reference sequence). CDR3 sequence (DNA): TGTGCCAGTAGTAGGTCGGACAGGGGGCGCGGAGATACGCAGTATTTT. Its translation is CASSRSDRGRGDTQYF.

This clone has a single count. As DNA, the CDR3 is TGTGCCAGCAGCCAAGAGGCCTCTTTCGGGAGCGGGAACTTGTATGAGCAGTTCTTC. Its protein is CASSQEASFGSGNLYEQFF. The chain is built from TRBV14 and TRBJ2-1; 7 nucleotides line up with TRBD2. The CDR3 spans 19 residues. Germline-derived CDR1 and CDR2 are SGHDN and FVKESK. Trimming at V came to 0 bases and at J to 8 bases, leaving 19 bases not matched to a gene.

This clone was observed a handful of times. This chain joins TRBV18 and TRBJ1-3; 9 nucleotides align to TRBD1. Germline values: CDR1 KGHSH, CDR2 LQKENI. V shed 3 bases and J 6 bases; nucleotides not matched to a gene: 6. The CDR3 is 15 amino acids. In DNA, the CDR3 is TGTGCCAGCTCACCGGACAGGGGTTTTGAAAACACCATATATTTT. Translation gives CASSPDRGFENTIYF.

The chain carries TRBV10-3 and TRBJ2-1; 11 nucleotides line up with TRBD2. The CDR3 contains 15 residues. The germline V gene has CDR1 ENHRY and CDR2 SYGVKD. With V trimmed by 2 bases and J by 5 bases, 2 bases remained unmatched. Here the CDR3 reads CAISELAGGHNEQFF. The CDR3 nucleotides are TGTGCCATCAGTGAGCTAGCGGGAGGACACAATGAGCAGTTCTTC.

The chain is built from TRBV4-1 and TRBJ2-7, with unresolved D. The germline V and J ends were trimmed by 3 bases and 3 bases, with 6 bases remaining between them. CDR3 length: 12 residues. The germline CDR1 and CDR2 sequences are MGHRA and YSYEKL. The CDR3 nucleotides are TGCGCCAGCAGCCATCTTTACTACGAGCAGTACTTC. The encoded protein is CASSHLYYEQYF.

This clone was recorded once. This sequence joins TRBV4-2 and TRBJ2-7, with 7 nucleotides matching TRBD2. V lost 3 bases, J lost 9 bases, and 5 bases stayed unmatched. Germline CDR1 reads LGHNA; CDR2 reads YNFKEQ. The CDR3 is 12 amino acids. The CDR3 region is CASSQGGEGQYF. DNA of the CDR3: TGTGCCAGCAGCCAGGGGGGGGAAGGGCAGTACTTC.

The chain carries TRBV28 and TRBJ2-7; 13 bases agree with TRBD2. V lost 2 bases to trimming and J lost 1 base; unmatched junction nucleotides: 5. The germline CDR1 and CDR2 sequences are MDHEN and SYDVKM. This CDR3 region has 17 residues. CDR3 in DNA: TGTGCCAGCAGTTTACCGACTAGCGGGAGGTCGTCCTACGAGCAGTACTTC. Translated: CASSLPTSGRSSYEQYF. The full variable domain, in which reference TRBV28 and TRBJ2-7 provide the parts outside the CDR3, is DVKVTQSSRYLVKRTGEKVFLECVQDMDHENMFWYRQDPGLGLRLIYFSYDVKMKEKGDIPEGYSVSREKKERFSLILESASTNQTSMYLCASSLPTSGRSSYEQYFGPGTRLTVT.

The chain combines TRBV5-1 with TRBJ2-1; 10 bases are shared with TRBD2. After removal of 7 bases from V and 4 bases from J, the junction contained 8 bases not matched to a gene. The germline V gene has CDR1 SGHRS and CDR2 YFSETQ. This CDR3 region has 15 residues. Here the CDR3 reads CASRPGTSEYNEQFF. In nucleotides, the CDR3 is TGCGCCAGCCGACCCGGGACTAGCGAATACAATGAGCAGTTCTTC. The full variable domain, with the rest looked up from reference TRBV5-1 and TRBJ2-1, is KAGVTQTPRYLIKTRGQQVTLSCSPISGHRSVSWYQQTPGQGLQFLFEYFSETQRNKGNFPGRFSGRQFSNSRSEMNVSTLELGDSALYLCASRPGTSEYNEQFFGPGTRLTVL.

This clone was detected only once. J is TRBJ2-1 and V is TRBV19; 10 nucleotides align to TRBD2. The ends lost 3 bases at V and 12 bases at J; junction bases unmatched: 11. Per germline, CDR1 LNHDA and CDR2 SQIVND (reference sequence). The CDR3 runs 15 residues. CDR3: CASSIQGISGRGQFF. DNA for the CDR3: TGTGCCAGTAGTATCCAGGGGATAAGCGGGAGGGGGCAGTTCTTC.

This chain uses TRBV7-2 with TRBJ2-3; 11 nucleotides match TRBD2. The CDR3 consists of 15 residues. CDR1 is SGHTA, CDR2 FQGNSA, per germline. J lost 4 bases, V lost 5 bases, and 5 bases had no gene match. Here the CDR3 reads CASSLLAGGPDTQYF. The CDR3 region has the DNA TGTGCCAGCAGCCTCCTAGCGGGAGGCCCAGATACGCAGTATTTT.

This chain links TRBV28 with TRBJ2-3; TRBD2 might be the D (6 bases). Germline V lookup: CDR1 MDHEN, CDR2 SYDVKM. CDR3 size: 18 residues. Trimming shortened V by 3 bases and J by 0 bases, and 19 bases separated the two germline ends. The CDR3 region has the DNA TGTGCCAGCAGTTTGGGCGATCGTCGGGAGCCAAGCACAGATACGCAGTATTTT. It encodes CASSLGDRREPSTDTQYF.

V gene TRBV5-1 combines with J gene TRBJ2-7; perhaps TRBD1 as D (6 bases). CDR1 is SGHRS and CDR2 is YFSETQ in the germline V gene. V was trimmed by 4 bases and J by 2 bases, leaving 16 bases between them. The CDR3 is made up of 15 amino acids. The DNA of the CDR3 is TGCGCCAGCAGCCTACAGACAGGCGCAACCTACGAGCAGTACTTC. It encodes CASSLQTGATYEQYF.

The chain employs TRBV6-5 and TRBJ2-1; no clear D gene. Germline V CDR1 and CDR2: MNHEY, SVGAGI. Trimming removed 6 bases at V and 7 bases at J, with 16 bases between. The CDR3 has 14 amino acids. The chain's CDR3 is CASSPEIRENEQFF. In nucleotides, the CDR3 is TGTGCCAGCAGCCCCGAGATAAGAGAGAATGAGCAGTTCTTC.